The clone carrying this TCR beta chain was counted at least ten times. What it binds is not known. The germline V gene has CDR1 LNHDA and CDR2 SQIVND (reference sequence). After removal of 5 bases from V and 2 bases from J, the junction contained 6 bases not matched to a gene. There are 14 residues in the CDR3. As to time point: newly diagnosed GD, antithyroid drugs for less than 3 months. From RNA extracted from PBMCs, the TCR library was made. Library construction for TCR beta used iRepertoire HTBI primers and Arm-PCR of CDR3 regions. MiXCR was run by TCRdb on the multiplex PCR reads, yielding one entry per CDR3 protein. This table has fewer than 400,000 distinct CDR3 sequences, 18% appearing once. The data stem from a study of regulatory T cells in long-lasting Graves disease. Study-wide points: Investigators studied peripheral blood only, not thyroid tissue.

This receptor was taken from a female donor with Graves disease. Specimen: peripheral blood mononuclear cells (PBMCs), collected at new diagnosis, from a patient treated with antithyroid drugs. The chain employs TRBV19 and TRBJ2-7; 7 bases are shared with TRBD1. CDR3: CASSRGTDTYEQYF. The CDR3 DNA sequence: TGTGCCAGTAGTCGAGGGACAGACACCTACGAGCAGTACTTC.